A single T cell receptor beta chain is shown here with its context. Its antigen is not known. The data are from a study of T cell repertoires in cytomegalovirus infection. At the level of the study: A matching HLA type, together with CMV infection, was signaled by public TCR beta signatures.

This CDR3 contains 13 residues. With 4 bases removed from V and 6 bases from J, the gap between germline ends came to 10 bases. Germline V CDR1 and CDR2: SGHRS, YFSETQ. General observations from the study: Across the ex vivo response, the dominant clonotypes were HLA-C-restricted CMV-specific TCR beta clonotypes. Carriers of CMV plus the relevant HLA were identified by cumulative public TCR beta family frequency.

TCRdb reprocessed the reads with MiXCR, giving one entry per CDR3 protein. The repertoire consists of about 450,000 distinct CDR3 sequences, with about 33% occurring once and the leading ten covering about 13%. This sequence originates from a human donor in good health (CMV status not recorded). Some clones in this sample may be carry-over from other donors' samples. This chain links TRBV5-1 with TRBJ2-2; D is undetermined. Input material: PBMCs. CDR3 in amino acids: CASSPVGAGELFF. In DNA, the CDR3 is TGCGCCAGCAGCCCTGTCGGCGCCGGGGAGCTGTTTTTT.